Presented here are 29 T cell receptor beta chains from one specimen sequenced in a study of T cells in pancreatic ductal adenocarcinoma (dated by TCRdb to 2017 to 2019). The receptor library was made with the immunoSEQ multiplex PCR assay. TCRdb took this table from immuneACCESS and kept in-frame rearrangements with V and J called. Such tables lack part of the clones; where checked against another copy, unresolved V genes explain under half of the gap, and the rest is unexplained. The sample table contains 100,000 or so clones; only one count was recorded for around 96% of them. The ten largest clonotypes hold roughly 3.1% of the sample. Pancreatic ductal adenocarcinoma patients who had undergone surgery without neoadjuvant therapy were selected. The sample comprised PBMCs. The receptors shown here come from a human donor with pancreatic ductal adenocarcinoma.

V is TRBV2 and J is TRBJ2-5; no reliable D call. V lost 7 bases and J 3 bases, leaving 15 bases between the germline ends. CDR1 is SNHLY, CDR2 FYNNEI, per germline. CDR3 length equals 14 residues. CDR3 loop: CASTARTNKETQYF. The CDR3 nucleotides read TGTGCCAGCACTGCCCGAACTAATAAAGAGACCCAGTACTTC.

The chain carries TRBV6-5 and TRBJ2-2; TRBD1 matches at 9 bases. The V gene's germline CDR1 is MNHEY and CDR2 SVGAGI. V gave up 6 bases and J gave up 5 bases; unmatched junction bases: 4. This CDR3 comprises 14 residues. The CDR3 here is CASRDRGGTGELFF. CDR3 sequence (DNA): TGTGCCAGCAGGGACAGGGGAGGAACCGGGGAGCTGTTTTTT.

The genes are TRBV21-1 and TRBJ1-4. TRBV21-1 has pseudogene status. This CDR3 comprises 17 residues. The chain's CDR3 is CASSKGNGNPTNEKLFF. The DNA of the CDR3 is TGTGCCAGCAGCAAAGGAAACGGGAACCCAACTAATGAAAAACTGTTTTTT.

V usage is TRBV7-9 and J usage is TRBJ1-4; 7 bases align to TRBD1. The CDR3 spans 15 residues. Germline V lookup: CDR1 SEHNR, CDR2 FQNEAQ (reference sequence). The V segment lost 4 bases and the J segment 0 bases; nucleotides outside the gene matches: 2. The CDR3: CASSYRGATNEKLFF. The CDR3 nucleotides read TGTGCCAGCAGCTACAGGGGCGCAACTAATGAAAAACTGTTTTTT.

This clone was seen just once. V gene TRBV7-6 combines with J gene TRBJ2-2, with unresolved D. CDR1 and CDR2 from the germline V gene are SGHVS and FNYEAQ. Trimming removed 6 bases from V and 7 bases from J, with 15 bases in between. This CDR3 has 14 residues. The CDR3 sequence is CASSKKAADGELFF. As DNA, the CDR3 is TGTGCCAGCAGTAAAAAGGCTGCGGACGGGGAGCTGTTTTTT.

This clone has only one observation. V usage is TRBV6-5 and J usage is TRBJ2-2, with TRBD1 matching over 8 bases. Unmatched junction bases numbered 0, after V lost 8 bases and J lost 1 base. This CDR3 spans 13 amino acids. Germline V CDR1 and CDR2: MNHEY, SVGAGI. The CDR3 sequence: CASGTGNTGELFF. In nucleotides, the CDR3 is TGTGCCAGCGGGACAGGGAACACCGGGGAGCTGTTTTTT.

The chain uses TRBV2 and TRBJ2-7, with D perhaps matching TRBD1 (6 bases). This CDR3 has 12 residues. Germline assignment: CDR1 SNHLY and CDR2 FYNNEI. With 7 bases removed from V and 3 bases from J, the gap between germline ends came to 10 bases. The CDR3 protein is CASTGDGYEQYF. The CDR3 DNA sequence: TGTGCCAGCACAGGGGACGGCTACGAGCAGTACTTC. Together with reference TRBV2 and TRBJ2-7, the CDR3 gives the full variable domain: EPEVTQTPSHQVTQMGQEVILRCVPISNHLYFYWYRQILGQKVEFLVSFYNNEISEKSEIFDDQFSVERPDGSNFTLKIRSTKLEDSAMYFCASTGDGYEQYFGPGTRLTVT.

This chain joins TRBV7-2 and TRBJ2-1, with D maybe TRBD1 (6 bases). The V gene lost 7 bases and the J gene lost 0 bases, with 13 bases spanning the gap. Germline CDR1 reads SGHTA; CDR2 reads FQGNSA. This CDR3 is built from 15 residues. CDR3 in amino acids: CASIKGQSSYNEQFF. The CDR3 coding sequence is TGTGCCAGCATAAAAGGACAGAGCTCCTACAATGAGCAGTTCTTC.

This sequence joins TRBV5-1 and TRBJ2-5; D is unclear. The CDR3 is 13 amino acids. Germline-derived CDR1 and CDR2 are SGHRS and YFSETQ. V shed 8 bases and J shed 2 bases, with 13 bases lying between them. The CDR3 here is CASSMGRQETQYF. In DNA form, the CDR3 reads TGCGCCAGTTCTATGGGCCGACAAGAGACCCAGTACTTC.

V usage is TRBV5-1 and J usage is TRBJ2-5; TRBD2 matches at 12 bases. Trimming cost V 5 bases and J 0 bases; bases outside gene matches: 11. Germline V gene lookup returns CDR1 SGHRS and CDR2 YFSETQ. CDR3 length: 18 amino acids. CDR3 residues: CASRATGLAGPNQETQYF. The DNA of the CDR3 is TGCGCCAGCAGGGCTACCGGACTAGCGGGGCCAAACCAAGAGACCCAGTACTTC. Full variable domain (rest looked up from reference TRBV5-1 and TRBJ2-5): KAGVTQTPRYLIKTRGQQVTLSCSPISGHRSVSWYQQTPGQGLQFLFEYFSETQRNKGNFPGRFSGRQFSNSRSEMNVSTLELGDSALYLCASRATGLAGPNQETQYFGPGTRLLVL.

The chain employs TRBV27 and TRBJ1-3; weak D call: TRBD1 (6 bases). The CDR3 contains 14 residues. Germline CDR1 is MNHEY and CDR2 is SMNVEV (reference sequence). Trimming removed 5 bases from V and 0 bases from J, with 8 bases in between. Here the CDR3 DNA reads TGTGCCAGCAGTACAGGGAGCTCTGGAAACACCATATATTTT. Its translation is CASSTGSSGNTIYF.

The chain is built from TRBV2 and TRBJ1-3, with a weak D call TRBD1 (6 bases). The CDR3 consists of 15 residues. V dropped 6 bases and J dropped 4 bases, with 16 bases sitting between them. Germline CDR1 is SNHLY and CDR2 is FYNNEI. CDR3 protein: CASRGIAGAGNTIYF. In DNA, the CDR3 is TGTGCCAGCAGGGGCATCGCGGGGGCAGGAAACACCATATATTTT.

The V and J genes are TRBV7-2 and TRBJ2-5; 10 bases agree with TRBD2. This CDR3 is built from 16 residues. The V gene's germline CDR1 is SGHTA and CDR2 FQGNSA. V trimming: 3 bases; J trimming: 2 bases; junction bases outside the gene matches: 6. The CDR3 DNA is TGTGCCAGCAGCTTCAGGCTAGCGGGAGTTCAAGAGACCCAGTACTTC. As protein: CASSFRLAGVQETQYF.

This chain connects TRBV5-4 to TRBJ1-2; no firm D call. The CDR3 is 13 residues long. V lost 3 bases and J lost 3, with 9 bases in between. Per the germline V gene, CDR1 is SGHNT and CDR2 is YYREEE (reference sequence). The CDR3 bases are TGTGCCAGCAGCTCCCGGTTAGACTATGGCTACACCTTC. The encoded protein is CASSSRLDYGYTF.

The chain combines TRBV7-6 with TRBJ2-2; weak D call: TRBD2 (5 bases). The V and J ends lost 7 bases and 6 bases respectively, with 15 bases between them. The CDR3 sequence is 14 residues long. CDR1 is SGHVS, CDR2 FNYEAQ, per germline. The CDR3 spells CASTPQAVAGELFF. The CDR3 nucleotides are TGTGCCAGCACCCCCCAAGCGGTGGCCGGGGAGCTGTTTTTT.

This rearrangement joins TRBV15 to TRBJ2-3; 7 bases line up with TRBD2. The J segment lost 5 bases and the V segment lost 3 bases, leaving 11 bases of the junction unmatched. The CDR3 extends over 16 amino acids. Germline CDR1 LNHNV, CDR2 YYDKDF (reference sequence). The CDR3 DNA reads TGTGCCACCAGCAGGAGACTAGCTTCCGGGGGAGATACGCAGTATTTT. Its protein product is CATSRRLASGGDTQYF.

The CDR3 loop is CATRRGTESSGANVLTF. The CDR3 DNA reads as TGTGCCACCCGAAGAGGGACAGAATCCTCTGGGGCCAACGTCCTGACTTTC. The chain carries TRBV7-9 and TRBJ2-6; 7 bases are shared with TRBD1. Trimming at V came to 10 bases and at J to 0 bases, leaving 12 bases not matched to a gene. The length of the CDR3 is 17 residues. Germline values: CDR1 SEHNR, CDR2 FQNEAQ (reference sequence).

This rearrangement joins TRBV9 to TRBJ2-1; TRBD1 matches at 11 bases. The CDR3 runs 15 residues. Germline loops: CDR1 SGDLS, CDR2 YYNGEE. After removal of 3 bases from V and 9 bases from J, the junction contained 8 bases not matched to a gene. CDR3 loop: CASSAAGQGASEQFF. In DNA form, the CDR3 reads TGTGCCAGCAGCGCCGCAGGACAGGGGGCTTCTGAGCAGTTCTTC.

This chain joins TRBV11-1 and TRBJ1-1, with TRBD1 as a possible D gene (5 bases). This CDR3 region has 13 residues. V was trimmed by 3 bases and J by 4 bases, leaving 9 bases between them. Germline V gene sequence: CDR1 SGHAT, CDR2 FQDESV (reference sequence). The CDR3 DNA sequence: TGTGCCAGCAGCTTGCAGGGTTCCACTGAAGCTTTCTTT. Protein sequence: CASSLQGSTEAFF.

The J gene is TRBJ2-1, the V gene TRBV18; 7 bases fit TRBD2. The trim removed 3 bases at V and 8 bases at J, leaving 10 bases unmatched. The germline V gene has CDR1 KGHSH and CDR2 LQKENI. This CDR3 comprises 15 residues. The DNA for the CDR3 is TGTGCCAGCTCACCCGCTCGCGGGAGTGGGGATGAGCAGTTCTTC. Its translation is CASSPARGSGDEQFF.

The V and J genes are TRBV19 and TRBJ1-1, with D perhaps TRBD1 (6 bases). CDR3 length equals 13 residues. Germline V gene data show CDR1 as LNHDA and CDR2 as SQIVND (reference sequence). V was cut by 4 bases and J by 4 bases, with 10 bases left in between. The CDR3 region is CASSKRGGTEAFF. The DNA for the CDR3 is TGTGCCAGTAGTAAGAGGGGGGGCACTGAAGCTTTCTTT.

The rearrangement links TRBV6-6 to TRBJ2-7, with a weak D call TRBD1 (6 bases). The ends were cut back, 0 bases at V and 8 bases at J, with 14 bases in the middle. The CDR3 is 14 amino acids. CDR1 is MNHNY, CDR2 SVGAGI, per germline (reference sequence). CDR3 sequence: CASSYSLPWDKQYF. In DNA form, the CDR3 reads TGTGCCAGCAGTTACTCTCTACCCTGGGACAAGCAGTACTTC.

This chain links TRBV6-5 with TRBJ1-5, with 8 bases lining up with TRBD1. Trimming removed 6 bases from V and 5 bases from J; junction bases left unmatched: 9. CDR1 MNHEY and CDR2 SVGAGI come from the germline V gene. The CDR3 loop spans 15 amino acids. This CDR3 is CASSRGTGPDQPQHF. The CDR3 DNA is TGTGCCAGCAGCCGCGGGACAGGCCCTGATCAGCCCCAGCATTTT.

The chain employs TRBV5-4 and TRBJ1-2; D is undetermined. V was pared by 3 bases and J by 8 bases, with 14 bases between. Germline lookup yields CDR1 SGHNT and CDR2 YYREEE (reference sequence). The CDR3 extends over 13 amino acids. The CDR3 bases are TGTGCCAGCAGCTACAGTGGGCCGTGGGGCTACACCTTC. This encodes CASSYSGPWGYTF.

This chain connects TRBV2 to TRBJ1-1; tentative D call: TRBD1 (6 bases). The germline V and J ends were trimmed by 11 bases and 6 bases, with 13 bases remaining between them. The CDR3 has 11 residues. Germline V gene data show CDR1 as SNHLY and CDR2 as FYNNEI. The CDR3 DNA sequence: TGTGCCGGGGGCGTCTCTTCTGAAGCTTTCTTT. The encoded protein is CAGGVSSEAFF.

The chain couples TRBV27 to TRBJ1-2; D call uncertain. Germline V gene data show CDR1 as MNHEY and CDR2 as SMNVEV (reference sequence). The length of the CDR3 is 13 residues. V lost 5 bases, J lost 1 base, and 8 bases lay in between. The DNA of the CDR3 is TGTGCCAGCAGTGCGGAGTATAACTATGGCTACACCTTC. Translated: CASSAEYNYGYTF.

This clone was found once. This chain links TRBV5-1 with TRBJ1-3; D is undetermined. V was trimmed by 4 bases and J by 7 bases, leaving 9 bases between them. The germline CDR1 and CDR2 sequences are SGHRS and YFSETQ. The CDR3 loop spans 12 amino acids. The CDR3, as DNA: TGCGCCAGCAGCCCGGGGTGGAACACCATATATTTT. It encodes CASSPGWNTIYF.

The chain employs TRBV9 and TRBJ1-3; 7 bases agree with TRBD1. CDR3 length equals 14 residues. Trimming removed 3 bases from V and 4 bases from J; junction bases left unmatched: 4. The V gene's germline CDR1 is SGDLS and CDR2 YYNGEE. CDR3 loop: CASSGGTAGNTIYF. The CDR3 DNA reads as TGTGCCAGCAGCGGGGGGACAGCAGGAAACACCATATATTTT.

This chain joins TRBV28 and TRBJ2-1, with D perhaps TRBD1 (7 bases). Between the trimmed V and J ends, which lost 6 bases and 6 bases, there was a span of 12 bases. Germline lookup yields CDR1 MDHEN and CDR2 SYDVKM. The CDR3 is made up of 13 amino acids. CDR3 amino acids: CASRSQGGNEQFF. The DNA of the CDR3 is TGTGCCAGCAGGTCCCAGGGGGGCAATGAGCAGTTCTTC.